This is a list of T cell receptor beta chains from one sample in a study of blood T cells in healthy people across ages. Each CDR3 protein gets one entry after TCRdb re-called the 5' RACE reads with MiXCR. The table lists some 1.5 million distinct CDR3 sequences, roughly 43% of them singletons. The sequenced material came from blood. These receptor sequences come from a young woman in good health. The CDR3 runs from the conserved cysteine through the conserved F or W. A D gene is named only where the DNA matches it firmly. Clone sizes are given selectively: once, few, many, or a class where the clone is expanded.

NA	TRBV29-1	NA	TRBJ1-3	TGCAGCGTTGTAAAGGACTCTGGAAACACCATATATTTT	CSVVKDSGNTIYF
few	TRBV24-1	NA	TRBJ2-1	TGTGCCACCAGAGGGCTAGACAATGAGCAGTTCTTC	CATRGLDNEQFF
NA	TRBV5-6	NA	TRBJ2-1	TGTGCCAGCAGCGCGCCCGCGGGGCCAAATAGAAATGAGCAGTTCTTC	CASSAPAGPNRNEQFF
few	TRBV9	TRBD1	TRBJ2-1	TGTGCCAGCAGCGTAGCGGTAGACTCGATCAGGGGGTCCTACAATGAGCAGTTCTTC	CASSVAVDSIRGSYNEQFF
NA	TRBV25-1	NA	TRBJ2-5	TGTGCCAGCAGTGAGACAGTGGGCCATGAGCAGTACTTC	CASSETVGHEQYF
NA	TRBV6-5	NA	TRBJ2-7	TGTGCCAGCAGTCGCCAGGGTTTCAGCTCCTACGAGCAGTACTTC	CASSRQGFSSYEQYF
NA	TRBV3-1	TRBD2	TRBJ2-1	TGTGCCAGCAGCCAAAGGAAGGGACTAGCCACAGACAATGAGCAGTTCTTC	CASSQRKGLATDNEQFF
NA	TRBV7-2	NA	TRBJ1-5	TGTGCCAGCAGCTCCGAACAGGGTGGGCAGCCCCAGCATTTT	CASSSEQGGQPQHF
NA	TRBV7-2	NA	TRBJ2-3	TGTGCCAGCAGCTTAGGGACATCGGATACGCAGTATTTT	CASSLGTSDTQYF
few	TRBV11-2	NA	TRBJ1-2	TGTGCCAGCAGCTTAGGGCCAGGTCGGGGAGCTAACTATGGCTACACCTTC	CASSLGPGRGANYGYTF
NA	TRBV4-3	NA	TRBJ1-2	TGCGCCAGCAGCCAAGAACCTCCCGGGCCGGTCTATGGCTACACCTTC	CASSQEPPGPVYGYTF
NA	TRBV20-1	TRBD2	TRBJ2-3	TGCAGTGCTAGACCGAGCGGGGTTAGCACAGATACGCAGTATTTT	CSARPSGVSTDTQYF
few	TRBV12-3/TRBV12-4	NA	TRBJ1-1	TGTGCCAGCGGGTCCTTCACTGAAGCTTTCTTT	CASGSFTEAFF
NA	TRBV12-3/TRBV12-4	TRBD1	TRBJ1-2	TGTGCCAGCGGGTCGACAGGGAGCACCTATGGCTACACCTTC	CASGSTGSTYGYTF
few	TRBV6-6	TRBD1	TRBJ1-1	TGTGCCAGCAGCCATCCGGACAGGCTAGCGTTGAACACTGAAGCTTTCTTT	CASSHPDRLALNTEAFF
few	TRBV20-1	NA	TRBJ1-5	TGCAGTGCTAGAAAAAATAGCAATCAGCCCCAGCATTTT	CSARKNSNQPQHF
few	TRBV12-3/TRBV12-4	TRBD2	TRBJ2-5	TGTGCCAGCAGTTTAAGCGCTAGCGGGGGAGCCGTTGCGTACTTC	CASSLSASGGAVAYF
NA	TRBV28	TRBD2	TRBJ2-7	TGTGCCAGCCGGCCGACCGGGACTAGCGGGAGAAAAGAGCAGTACTTC	CASRPTGTSGRKEQYF
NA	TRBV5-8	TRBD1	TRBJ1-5	TGTGCCAGCAGCTGGGGACAGACCGCCAGGCAGCCCCAGCATTTT	CASSWGQTARQPQHF
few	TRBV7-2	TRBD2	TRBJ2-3	TGTGCCAGCAGCTTAGGGTTTAGCGGGGGGTTTGGAACAGATACGCAGTATTTT	CASSLGFSGGFGTDTQYF
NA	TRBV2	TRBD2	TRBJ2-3	TGTGCCAGCAGTGCCCAGCGGGGGGTAGTAGATGCGCAGTATTTT	CASSAQRGVVDAQYF
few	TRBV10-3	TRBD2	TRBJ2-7	TGTGCCATCAGTGACAGGACTAGCGGTTACGAGCAGTACTTC	CAISDRTSGYEQYF
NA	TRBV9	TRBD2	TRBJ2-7	TGTGCCAGCAGCGTGGGGACTAGCGGGGTCGACGAGCAGTACTTC	CASSVGTSGVDEQYF
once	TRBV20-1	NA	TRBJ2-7	TGCAGTGCTAGACAGACAGCCGCCTACGAGCAGTACTTC	CSARQTAAYEQYF
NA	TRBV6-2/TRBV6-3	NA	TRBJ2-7	TGTGCCAGCAGTTGCGTCGGCGTAGCCGAGCAGTACTTC	CASSCVGVAEQYF
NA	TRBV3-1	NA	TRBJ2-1	TGTGCCAGCAGCCAAGGACTTCCCCTCTACAATGAGCAGTTCTTC	CASSQGLPLYNEQFF
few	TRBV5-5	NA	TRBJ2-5	TGTGCCAACAGCTTAAGACCAGACCGGGAGACCCAGTACTTC	CANSLRPDRETQYF
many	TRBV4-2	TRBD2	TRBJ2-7	TGTGCCAGCAGCCAAGATCCTAGCGGGGGGGCCTACGAGCAGTACTTC	CASSQDPSGGAYEQYF
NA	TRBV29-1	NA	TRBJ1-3	TGCAGCGTTGAAGGGAGCGACAGCTCTGGAAACACCATATATTTT	CSVEGSDSSGNTIYF
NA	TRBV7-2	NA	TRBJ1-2	TGTGCCAGCAGCTTAGCCGGGTTTCGGGGCTACACCTTC	CASSLAGFRGYTF
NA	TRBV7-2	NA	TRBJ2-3	TGTGCCAGCAGAGCTGGGACTTTTAACACAGATACGCAGTATTTT	CASRAGTFNTDTQYF
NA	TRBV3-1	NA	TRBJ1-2	TGTGCCAGCAGCCAAGCGGGGGTTAACTATGGCTACACCTTC	CASSQAGVNYGYTF
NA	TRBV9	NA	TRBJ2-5	TGTGCCAGCAGCGTAGAGGACTGGGGACCTAAAGAGACCCAGTACTTC	CASSVEDWGPKETQYF
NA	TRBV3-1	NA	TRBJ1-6	TGTGCCAGCAGCCAAGAGGCAACCACCCTCCACTTT	CASSQEATTLHF
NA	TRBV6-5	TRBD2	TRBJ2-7	TGTGCCAGCAGAGCCCGGACTAGTGAGCAGTACTTC	CASRARTSEQYF
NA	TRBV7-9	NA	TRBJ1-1	TGTGCCAGCAGCCCTCCCGGCAGTCCTTTGGCTTTCTTT	CASSPPGSPLAFF
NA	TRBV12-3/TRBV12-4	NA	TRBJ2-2	TGTGCCAGCAGGAGATTGGGACCGTTCAACACCGGGGAGCTGTTTTTT	CASRRLGPFNTGELFF
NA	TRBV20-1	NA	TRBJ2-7	TGCAGTGCTAGAGGTAGGAGGGACAGACAGAACCCCTACGAGCAGTACTTC	CSARGRRDRQNPYEQYF
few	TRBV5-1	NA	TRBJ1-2	TGCGCCAGCTCGTTAGCGGGGCCGATACATGGCTACACCTTC	CASSLAGPIHGYTF
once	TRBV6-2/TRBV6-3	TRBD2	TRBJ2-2	TGTGCCAGCAGTCGGCTCATTAGGACTAGCACATCCGGGGAGCTGTTTTTT	CASSRLIRTSTSGELFF
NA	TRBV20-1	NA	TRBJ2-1	TGCAGTGCTAGTTGGACTACCTTGGACAATGAGCAGTTCTTC	CSASWTTLDNEQFF
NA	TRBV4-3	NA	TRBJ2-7	TGCGCCAGCAGCCAAGATACAGGGACCTACGAGCAGTACTTC	CASSQDTGTYEQYF
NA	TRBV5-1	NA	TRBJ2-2	TGCGCCAGCAGCTTGCCCGGCGGGGGCGCGAACACCGGGAAGCTGTTTTTT	CASSLPGGGANTGKLFF
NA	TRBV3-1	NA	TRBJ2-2	TGTGCCAGCAGCCAGTTTTTCACAATCTACACCGGGGAGCTGTTTTTT	CASSQFFTIYTGELFF
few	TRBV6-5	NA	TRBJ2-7	TGTGCCAGCAGCCATGACAGACCTTCCTACGAGCAGTACTTC	CASSHDRPSYEQYF
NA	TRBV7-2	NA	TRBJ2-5	TGTGCCAGCAGCTTATCCGGCGGGAACAATGAGCAGTACTTC	CASSLSGGNNEQYF
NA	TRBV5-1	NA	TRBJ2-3	TGCGCCAGCAGCTTGTTTACAGGGAGAGATACGCAGTATTTT	CASSLFTGRDTQYF
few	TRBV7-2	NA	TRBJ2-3	TGTGCCAGCAGCTTAGTTGGGACCCAAATCTCAGATACGCAGTATTTT	CASSLVGTQISDTQYF
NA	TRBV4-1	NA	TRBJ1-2	TGCGTCAGCAGCCAAGGGGAGGCTGGCTACACCTTC	CVSSQGEAGYTF
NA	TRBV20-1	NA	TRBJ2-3	TGCAGTGCGGGCGGGGGCGTAGGCACAGATACGCAGTATTTT	CSAGGGVGTDTQYF
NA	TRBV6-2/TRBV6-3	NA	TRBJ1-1	TGTGCCAGCAGTGTAATCGGACTGGTGAACACTGAAGCTTTCTTT	CASSVIGLVNTEAFF
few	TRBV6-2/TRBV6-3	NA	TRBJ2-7	TGTGCCAGCGCCCGGGGAGGCAGTGCCTACGAGCAGTACTTC	CASARGGSAYEQYF
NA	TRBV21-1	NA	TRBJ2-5	TGTGCCAGCAGCAAAGGCGCGGGGGGACTACAAGAGACCCAGTACTTC	CASSKGAGGLQETQYF
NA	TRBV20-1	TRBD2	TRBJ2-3	TGCAGTGCTAGAGATTGGAGCGGGAATACGCAGTATTTT	CSARDWSGNTQYF
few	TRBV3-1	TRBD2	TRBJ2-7	TGTGCCAGCAGCCGACTAGCCGACGAGCAGTACTTC	CASSRLADEQYF